Sequencing of this TCR beta chain was carried out in a study of OX40 agonist ivuxolimab in advanced cancers. Libraries were prepared by immunoSEQ multiplex PCR; TCRdb keeps only in-frame clonotypes and omits some of them. Among about 49,000 clones listed, around 84% were seen once. Germline values: CDR1 MNHNY, CDR2 SVGAGI (reference sequence). Trimming removed 4 bases from V and 0 bases from J; junction bases left unmatched: 9. The CDR3 length is 16 residues. This receptor was obtained from an adult with an advanced solid tumor such as melanoma, head and neck, liver or kidney cancer. V is TRBV6-6 and J is TRBJ2-7; 7 positions agree with TRBD2. The specimen comprised CD4+ or CD8+ T cells sorted from blood, sampled in a trial of the OX40 agonist ivuxolimab. CDR3 amino acids: CASSSAGAGSSYEQYF. The DNA of the CDR3 is TGTGCCAGCAGTTCCGCGGGAGCGGGGAGCTCCTACGAGCAGTACTTC.